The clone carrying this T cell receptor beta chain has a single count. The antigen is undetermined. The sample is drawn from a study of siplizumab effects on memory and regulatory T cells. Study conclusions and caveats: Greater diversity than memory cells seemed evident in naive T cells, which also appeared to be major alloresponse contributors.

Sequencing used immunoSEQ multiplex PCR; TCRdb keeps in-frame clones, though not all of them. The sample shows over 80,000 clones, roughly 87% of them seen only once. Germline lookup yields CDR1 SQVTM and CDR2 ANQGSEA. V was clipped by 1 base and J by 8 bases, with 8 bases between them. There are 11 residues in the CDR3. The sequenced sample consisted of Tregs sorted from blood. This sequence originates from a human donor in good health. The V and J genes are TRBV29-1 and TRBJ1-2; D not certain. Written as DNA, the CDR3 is TGCAGCGTTGAAGCGCTTCGGGGCTACACCTTC. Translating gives CSVEALRGYTF.